Reported below is one TCR beta chain. Its antigen is not known. The entry originates in a study of T-cell memory formation after mild COVID-19. General study findings and limits: CD4+ bias marked clones expanding day 15 to 37, unlike balanced contracting clones. Researchers report contracting CD4+ clones mostly in CM and EM, with CD8+ clones in EMRA. Confirmation was lacking for SARS-CoV-2 specificity of second-wave clones that peaked on day 37.

It was 5'RACE with constant-segment primers that produced the TCR alpha and TCR beta cDNA libraries, which carried sample barcodes and UMIs. MiXCR, run by TCRdb on the 5' RACE reads, gives a single entry per CDR3 protein. The sample has 300,000 to 400,000 distinct CDR3 sequences, roughly 15% seen once. Germline V gene data show CDR1 as SGHTA and CDR2 as FQGNSA. The CDR3 totals 15 residues. Trimming shortened V by 2 bases and J by 6 bases, and 17 bases separated the two germline ends. V usage is TRBV7-2 and J usage is TRBJ2-7; no definite D call. Sequenced sample: PBMCs or a T cell subset sorted from them (not recorded which). The TCR originated in a young man who had mild COVID-19 (a few samples of this study predate the infection). Cell type and time point are not known. Here the CDR3 reads CASSLRYEQESEQYF. In DNA, the CDR3 is TGTGCCAGCAGCTTACGGTACGAGCAGGAATCCGAGCAGTACTTC.